This record looks at one TCR beta chain sequence and its context. This sample is part of a study of T cells after yellow fever vaccination. MiXCR, run by TCRdb on the 5' RACE reads, gives a single entry per CDR3 protein. This table holds around 350,000 distinct CDR3 sequences, around a tenth found once. In germline, CDR1 is SQVTM, CDR2 ANQGSEA. V was shortened by 7 bases and J by 8 bases, with 15 bases between the two germline ends. The CDR3 is 12 amino acids. The sample here was PBMCs, taken on the day of the first yellow fever vaccination. The chain couples TRBV29-1 to TRBJ2-1; D gene uncertain. This TCR was sampled from a man aged 18 to 35 who received the YFV17D yellow fever vaccine. CDR3 in DNA: TGCAGCGCCGATTATATGAGCGATGAGCAGTTCTTC. Encoded protein: CSADYMSDEQFF.